This T cell receptor (beta chain) was recovered during a study of identical twins. In this sample, this clonotype turned up many times. Its antigen is not identified. Study conclusions and caveats: For zero-insertion analyses, partial confounding could come from invariant MAIT and iNKT cells.

TCRdb redid the calling of the 5' RACE reads with MiXCR, one entry per CDR3 protein. The table includes approximately 230,000 distinct CDR3 sequences, 6.5% detected once. This CDR3 contains 19 residues. Trimming removed 5 bases from V and 6 bases from J; junction bases left unmatched: 20. Germline lookup yields CDR1 MRHNA and CDR2 SNTAGT. These data were likewise used in another study, on T cells expressing NK-cell markers. As reported in that work: Researchers got TCR beta repertoires out of sorted CD3+CD56+NKG2C+, CD3+CD56+NKG2C- and CD3+CD56-NKG2C+ T cells. CD8+ T cells in more than five donors included dominant NKG2C+ clonotypes at about 1.0-7.5%. These clonotypes also led the CD3+CD56-NKG2C+ fraction in a few donors.

Sequenced sample: CD8+ T cells sorted from blood. The chain has TRBV6-4 and TRBJ2-7; TRBD2 matches at 12 bases. The receptor comes from a woman aged 18-29 years in good health. This chain's CDR3 is CASSHRTGTSGRYFTEQYF. CDR3 bases: TGTGCCAGCAGTCATCGAACCGGGACTAGCGGGCGATATTTCACCGAGCAGTACTTC.